This T cell receptor (beta chain) emerged from a study of control samples from healthy donors and cancer patients. Sequenced by immunoSEQ multiplex PCR; TCRdb stores in-frame clones only, minus some. The table lists around 180,000 clones, around nine tenths of them singletons. Germline loops: CDR1 MNHNY, CDR2 SVGAGI (reference sequence). The V end was cut by 6 bases, the J end by 2 bases, with 11 bases between. CDR3 length equals 15 residues. Sequenced sample: blood. This chain joins TRBV6-6 and TRBJ2-6, with a possible D match to TRBD1 (6 bases). The receptor's source is a woman aged 25 to 39 in good health. The CDR3 DNA is TGTGCCAGCAGCCAGGGGTTTGCTGGGGCCAACGTCCTGACTTTC. Translation gives CASSQGFAGANVLTF.